This is a list of T cell receptor beta chains from one sample in a study of T cell changes during pregnancy in multiple sclerosis. This table comes from immunoSEQ multiplex PCR, and its TCRdb copy is limited to in-frame clones, with some not included. The sample shows roughly 110,000 clones, 80% to 95% of them seen only once. The sample was peripheral blood, taken in the third trimester of pregnancy. These receptors all stem from a female donor in good health, enrolled as a control in a pregnancy study. Both conserved end residues are part of each CDR3. Fields, in order: J gene, clone size, D gene, V gene, CDR3 protein, CDR3 DNA. The D gene is left open where the match is weak. The listing skips clone size in some rows; elsewhere it reads once, few, many or a size class.

TRBJ2-5 | - | TRBD1 | TRBV5-1 | CASSRTGKGQTQYF | TGCGCCAGCAGCAGGACAGGGAAGGGGCAGACCCAGTACTTC
TRBJ1-4 | once | - | TRBV13 | CASSTGQWEKLFF | TGTGCCAGCAGCACAGGACAGTGGGAAAAACTGTTTTTT
TRBJ2-7 | - | TRBD2 | TRBV7-2 | CASSLALAGGSSYEQYF | TGTGCCAGCAGCTTAGCGCTGGCGGGGGGGAGCTCCTACGAGCAGTACTTC
TRBJ2-5 | - | TRBD1 | TRBV5-6 | CASSRDRKETQYF | TGTGCCAGCAGCCGGGACAGGAAAGAGACCCAGTACTTC
TRBJ2-1 | - | - | TRBV11-2 | CASSWSGTKSSYNEQFF | TGTGCCAGCAGCTGGTCCGGGACAAAGAGCTCCTACAATGAGCAGTTCTTC
TRBJ1-1 | - | TRBD1 | TRBV4-3 | CASSQMQGARTEAFF | TGCGCCAGCAGCCAAATGCAGGGGGCGAGAACTGAAGCTTTCTTT
TRBJ2-2 | - | TRBD2 | TRBV7-3 | CASSLGLASPGELFF | TGTGCCAGCAGCCTAGGACTAGCGTCGCCCGGGGAGCTGTTTTTT
TRBJ1-2 | - | TRBD1 | TRBV6-5 | CASKSQGNGYTF | TGTGCCAGCAAGTCACAGGGGAATGGCTACACCTTC
TRBJ2-2 | - | - | TRBV27 | CASSTLDLGELFF | TGTGCCAGCAGTACACTAGATCTCGGGGAGCTGTTTTTT
TRBJ1-1 | - | TRBD1 | TRBV19 | CASRWDRNTEAFF | TGTGCCAGTAGGTGGGACAGGAACACTGAAGCTTTCTTT
TRBJ1-4 | once | TRBD1 | TRBV27 | CASSFQRGHAEKLFF | TGTGCCAGCAGTTTCCAGAGGGGGCATGCTGAAAAACTGTTTTTT
TRBJ2-1 | - | - | TRBV6-4 | CASSDSGGNNEQFF | TGTGCCAGCAGTGATTCAGGTGGAAACAATGAGCAGTTCTTC
TRBJ2-1 | - | - | TRBV6-1 | CASRVAETYRNEQFF | TGTGCCAGCAGAGTAGCGGAGACGTATCGGAATGAGCAGTTCTTC
TRBJ2-1 | - | TRBD1 | TRBV30 | CAWRGQGFYNEQFF | TGTGCCTGGCGGGGACAGGGATTCTACAATGAGCAGTTCTTC
TRBJ1-1 | - | - | TRBV2 | CATPSLPVQKQGNTEAFF | TGTGCCACCCCGTCCCTACCCGTCCAAAAACAGGGGAACACTGAAGCTTTCTTT
TRBJ1-2 | - | TRBD1 | TRBV27 | CASSSTDRQGGAGRWAF | TGTGCCAGCAGTTCCACGGACCGACAGGGGGGCGCCGGCCGTTGGGCCTTC
TRBJ2-5 | once | TRBD2 | TRBV2 | CASRLLAGGPGETQYF | TGTGCCAGCAGATTACTAGCGGGGGGGCCTGGGGAGACCCAGTACTTC
TRBJ2-5 | - | TRBD2 | TRBV29-1 | CSAGRGTSAQETQYF | TGCAGCGCCGGACGGGGGACTAGCGCCCAAGAGACCCAGTACTTC
TRBJ1-2 | - | - | TRBV5-6 | CASSPPSQDGYTF | TGTGCCAGCAGCCCCCCCTCTCAGGATGGCTACACCTTC
TRBJ2-1 | once | TRBD2 | TRBV7-9 | CASSLLRGGGDEQFF | TGTGCCAGCAGCCTTCTGCGGGGGGGAGGGGATGAGCAGTTCTTC
TRBJ1-6 | once | - | TRBV25-1 | CASTDGAGKNSPLHF | TGTGCCAGCACCGACGGTGCAGGGAAAAATTCACCCCTCCACTTT
TRBJ2-5 | - | TRBD1 | TRBV9 | CASTRWGQGQETQYF | TGTGCCAGCACCCGGTGGGGACAGGGGCAAGAGACCCAGTACTTC
TRBJ2-7 | - | - | TRBV9 | CASSVGGSGGEQYF | TGTGCCAGCAGCGTAGGAGGGTCTGGTGGCGAGCAGTACTTC
TRBJ1-2 | - | - | TRBV4-1 | CASSLQGRGNYGYTF | TGCGCCAGCAGCCTACAGGGACGGGGTAACTATGGCTACACCTTC
TRBJ1-5 | - | - | TRBV6-1 | CASSARGSGGNQPQHF | TGTGCCAGCAGTGCCAGGGGATCCGGGGGCAATCAGCCCCAGCATTTT
TRBJ1-6 | - | - | TRBV6-4 | CASRQELTYNSPLHF | TGTGCCAGCAGGCAGGAACTTACCTATAATTCACCCCTCCACTTT
TRBJ1-2 | - | - | TRBV30 | CAWSGGEYGYTF | TGTGCCTGGAGTGGGGGAGAATATGGCTACACCTTC
TRBJ2-1 | few | TRBD1 | TRBV19 | CASSIGQGAYEQFF | TGTGCCAGTAGTATCGGACAGGGGGCATATGAGCAGTTCTTC
TRBJ2-1 | - | TRBD2 | TRBV18 | CASSPGAGGNNEQFF | TGTGCCAGCTCACCAGGCGCGGGGGGGAACAATGAGCAGTTCTTC
TRBJ2-5 | - | - | TRBV6-6 | CASSLLNTRPGTQYF | TGTGCCAGCAGTCTCCTTAACACCCGGCCGGGGACCCAGTACTTC
TRBJ1-2 | - | TRBD1 | TRBV13 | CASSWLQGIGGYTF | TGTGCCAGCAGCTGGCTACAGGGGATAGGTGGCTACACCTTC
TRBJ2-2 | - | - | TRBV19 | CASKWSGGTNTGELFF | TGTGCCAGTAAATGGTCCGGGGGAACGAACACCGGGGAGCTGTTTTTT
TRBJ1-5 | - | TRBD1 | TRBV4-3 | CASSQNQGAGQPQHF | TGCGCCAGCAGCCAGAATCAGGGGGCAGGGCAGCCCCAGCATTTT
TRBJ2-3 | - | - | TRBV5-1 | CASSLESSTDTQYF | TGCGCCAGCAGTTTGGAGAGTAGCACAGATACGCAGTATTTT
TRBJ1-2 | - | - | TRBV9 | CASSVEYGFNYGYTF | TGTGCCAGCAGCGTAGAATATGGCTTTAACTATGGCTACACCTTC
TRBJ1-1 | - | TRBD1 | TRBV10-3 | CASSGGMNTEAFF | TGTGCCAGCTCAGGGGGCATGAACACTGAAGCTTTCTTT
TRBJ2-3 | - | - | TRBV5-4 | CASSLAVRDTQYF | TGTGCCAGCAGCTTGGCCGTACGGGATACGCAGTATTTT